This TCR beta chain emerged from a study of blood T cell repertoires in COVID-19. Overall study context: The United States, Italy and Spain provided the acute and convalescent COVID-19 samples. Sources were T cells, B-cell-depleted T cells, or PBMCs; the material itself was cDNA or gDNA.

This clone was detected a few times. Germline V CDR1 and CDR2: SGHAT, FQNNGV. The CDR3 contains 14 residues. Trimming pared 3 bases from V and 6 bases from J, leaving 9 bases between. Source study methods: Reference gene primer amplification gave estimated nucleated cell counts. TCRdb's copy holds only in-frame clones and misses some; the assay was immunoSEQ multiplex PCR. V and J calls and clone size are as listed in that table; D and trimming were resolved from the DNA. The sample shows fewer than 30,000 clones, over 70% of them seen only once. The clonotype comes from a man between 65 and 85 years old with active COVID-19. Specimen: peripheral blood. V and J are TRBV11-2 and TRBJ1-6; unclear D gene. Here the CDR3 reads CASSLPRGNSPLHF. The DNA for the CDR3 is TGTGCCAGCAGCTTGCCGCGGGGTAATTCACCCCTCCACTTT.